This T cell receptor beta chain was found in a study of technical replicates of blood from a few donors. The protocol was immunoSEQ multiplex PCR, while the TCRdb copy is restricted to in-frame clones and leaves out a portion. The sample shows about 59,000 clones, 93% of them seen only once. The V segment lost 5 bases and the J segment 4 bases; nucleotides outside the gene matches: 6. Germline CDR1 and CDR2: SGHTA and FQGNSA. CDR3 length equals 14 residues. This clonotype was obtained from a human donor in good health. Some clones in this sample may be carry-over from other donors' samples. The sequencing input was PBMCs. The chain links TRBV7-2 to TRBJ2-5; 8 bases agree with TRBD2. CDR3 sequence: CASSAGRGGETQYF. The DNA of the CDR3 is TGTGCCAGCAGCGCCGGTCGGGGGGGAGAGACCCAGTACTTC.